This T cell receptor beta chain emerged from a study of blood T cell repertoires in COVID-19. Profiling relied on immunoSEQ multiplex PCR, and the TCRdb table lists in-frame clones only, not all of them. The data show about 400,000 clones, with approximately 91% seen just once and 2% to 2.5% held by the top ten. This CDR3 comprises 15 residues. Germline V gene data show CDR1 as MNHNS and CDR2 as SASEGT. V lost 0 bases and J lost 4, with 12 bases in between. This clone occurred a few times. This chain joins TRBV6-1 and TRBJ1-2, with D unclear. The sequenced material came from PBMCs or T cells enriched from blood (not recorded which). The sequence derives from a woman aged 40 to 50 with acute COVID-19. CDR3 sequence reads: CASSEAGQVIYGYTF. CDR3 coding DNA: TGTGCCAGCAGTGAAGCAGGCCAGGTGATCTATGGCTACACCTTC.